This TCR beta chain was sequenced for a study of blood T cell repertoires in COVID-19. From germline, CDR1 is SEHNR and CDR2 FQNEAQ (reference sequence). The V segment lost 5 bases and the J segment 6 bases; nucleotides outside the gene matches: 8. The CDR3 covers 16 residues. Profiling relied on immunoSEQ multiplex PCR, and the TCRdb table lists in-frame clones only, not all of them. The table shows 310,000 or so clones, with around nine tenths occurring only once. The chain joins TRBV7-9 to TRBJ2-1; 12 bases map to TRBD2. The receptor was isolated from a woman under 40 with COVID-19, enrolled during active disease. Sequenced material: peripheral blood. The CDR3: CASSPNLAGGPNEQFF. The DNA for the CDR3 is TGTGCCAGCAGCCCGAACCTAGCGGGAGGGCCCAATGAGCAGTTCTTC.